This TCR beta chain was obtained from a study of T cell repertoires in cytomegalovirus infection. Note on this clonotype: Its target is unknown.

The germline V gene has CDR1 WNHNN and CDR2 SYGVQD (reference sequence). The V and J ends lost 2 bases and 7 bases, in that order; junction bases with no gene match: 4. This CDR3 is built from 15 residues. One entry per CDR3 protein, called by TCRdb with MiXCR from the reads. The sample holds about 270,000 distinct CDR3 sequences, 22% seen once. The source was cultured PBMCs, collected from culture after CMV antigen stimulation. The receptor was derived from a human donor in good health (CMV status not recorded). Some clones in this sample may be carry-over from other donors' samples. This rearrangement joins TRBV10-1 to TRBJ1-6; 8 bases line up with TRBD1. The chain's CDR3 is CASSEGRGLNSPLHF. The CDR3 coding sequence is TGCGCCAGCAGTGAGGGCAGGGGGCTGAATTCACCCCTCCACTTT.